This record looks at one T cell receptor beta chain sequence and its context. What it binds is unknown. This record comes from a study of cytomegalovirus exposure and HLA in healthy donors. Study findings and constraints: The availability of immune exposure information extended only to CMV serostatus. The study reported that TCR beta sequences accurately predicted HLA-A and HLA-B alleles in most subjects.

When sampled, the donors appeared nominally healthy, though they likely had unrecorded immune exposures. The V and J ends lost 3 bases and 8 bases, in that order; junction bases with no gene match: 11. Germline CDR1 is SGHKS and CDR2 is YYEKEE (reference sequence). The CDR3 extends over 16 amino acids. This PCR relied on a set of 60 Vbeta primers and 13 Jbeta primers. Sequencing was performed with immunoSEQ multiplex PCR; in TCRdb, only in-frame clones are kept and a portion is missing. The repertoire includes approximately 150,000 clones, about four fifths of them detected once, and around 6.5% sits in the top ten.

The sequencing sample was made of PBMCs. The sequence derives from a man aged 50 to 60 in good health and CMV-seropositive. The V and J genes are TRBV5-5 and TRBJ1-2; TRBD1 matches 12 bases. The CDR3 protein is CASSWNPGQGALGYTF. The DNA of the CDR3 is TGTGCCAGCAGCTGGAATCCGGGACAGGGGGCGTTGGGCTACACCTTC. The full variable domain, with the rest looked up from reference TRBV5-5 and TRBJ1-2, is DAGVTQSPTHLIKTRGQQVTLRCSPISGHKSVSWYQQVLGQGPQFIFQYYEKEERGRGNFPDRFSARQFPNYSSELNVNALLLGDSALYLCASSWNPGQGALGYTFGSGTRLTVV.